The rows below give T cell receptor beta chains drawn from one sample of a study of cytomegalovirus exposure and HLA in healthy donors. The assay was immunoSEQ multiplex PCR, and TCRdb's table has in-frame clones only and misses some. The data contain hundreds of thousands of clones, 87% of them singletons. The sequenced sample consisted of PBMCs. The receptors were sampled from a man younger than 35 in good health and CMV-seronegative. Each CDR3 is given with its conserved first and last residue. The D gene is left open where the match is weak. Some rows have no size entry. The others give once, few or many, or a class for an expanded clone.

TRBD1	.	TRBV27	TRBJ1-2	CASSRDRDYGYTF	TGTGCCAGCAGCCGGGACAGGGACTATGGCTACACCTTC
TRBD1	.	TRBV7-2	TRBJ1-1	CASSVAGGITEAFF	TGTGCCAGCAGCGTTGCAGGGGGTATCACTGAAGCTTTCTTT
TRBD1	.	TRBV28	TRBJ1-4	CATLGQDNEKLFF	TGTGCCACCCTCGGACAGGATAATGAAAAACTGTTTTTT
TRBD1	.	TRBV2	TRBJ1-2	CASITGVGYGYTF	TGTGCCAGTATTACAGGGGTCGGCTATGGCTACACCTTC
TRBD1	.	TRBV2	TRBJ1-2	CASGLNRGYTF	TGTGCCAGCGGATTAAACAGGGGCTATACCTTC
.	once	TRBV15	TRBJ1-1	CATSRALTRAGNTEAFF	TGTGCCACCAGCAGAGCCTTAACGAGGGCAGGAAACACTGAAGCTTTCTTT
.	.	TRBV7-3	TRBJ2-3	CASSPHLGHTDTQYF	TGTGCCAGCAGCCCTCACTTGGGGCATACAGATACGCAGTATTTT
.	once	TRBV5-1	TRBJ2-7	CASSGRPSEEQYF	TGCGCCAGCAGCGGGAGACCCTCAGAGGAGCAGTACTTC
TRBD2	.	TRBV4-2	TRBJ2-7	CASSQGSRDSGALSSYEQYF	TGTGCCAGCAGCCAAGGATCCCGGGATAGCGGGGCCCTTAGCTCCTACGAGCAGTACTTC
.	.	TRBV11-2	TRBJ2-3	CASSLVRGDTQYF	TGTGCCAGCAGCTTAGTACGAGGGGATACGCAGTATTTT
TRBD1	.	TRBV27	TRBJ2-1	CASKVDRGTYNEQFF	TGTGCCAGCAAAGTGGACAGGGGCACCTACAATGAGCAGTTCTTC
TRBD1	.	TRBV7-8	TRBJ1-5	CASSLATGSQPQHF	TGTGCCAGCAGCTTAGCGACAGGGAGTCAGCCCCAGCATTTT
.	.	TRBV10-2	TRBJ1-5	CASSDYDNYQPQHF	TGCGCCAGCAGTGATTACGACAATTATCAGCCCCAGCATTTT
TRBD2	.	TRBV6-5	TRBJ2-7	CASSYQLGLDYEQYF	TGTGCCAGCAGTTACCAACTGGGACTAGATTACGAGCAGTACTTC
TRBD1	few	TRBV27	TRBJ1-6	CASGRGQGRSPLHF	TGTGCCAGCGGCCGGGGACAGGGAAGATCACCCCTCCACTTT
TRBD1	.	TRBV19	TRBJ1-6	CASSLQGDSPLHF	TGTGCCAGTAGTCTACAGGGGGATTCACCCCTCCACTTT
TRBD1	.	TRBV27	TRBJ2-7	CASSPDRVTYEQYF	TGTGCCAGCAGTCCTGACAGGGTCACCTACGAGCAGTACTTC
.	.	TRBV4-2	TRBJ2-3	CASSQIGGQSTDTQYF	TGTGCCAGCAGCCAAATCGGGGGGCAAAGCACAGATACGCAGTATTTT
TRBD2	.	TRBV27	TRBJ2-1	CASSWPTSGRSYNEQFF	TGTGCCAGCAGTTGGCCGACTAGCGGGAGATCCTACAATGAGCAGTTCTTC
.	.	TRBV5-4	TRBJ2-1	CASSLREPYNEQFF	TGTGCCAGCAGCTTGCGGGAGCCCTACAATGAGCAGTTCTTC
TRBD2	.	TRBV19	TRBJ2-7	CASQPGTSGAYEQYF	TGTGCCTCCCAACCCGGGACTAGCGGGGCCTACGAGCAGTACTTC
TRBD1	.	TRBV4-1	TRBJ1-1	CASSQPGQGDTEAFF	TGCGCCAGCAGCCAGCCGGGACAGGGGGACACTGAAGCTTTCTTT
.	.	TRBV6-5	TRBJ2-7	CASSYSQAVTYEQYF	TGTGCCAGCAGTTACTCACAGGCGGTAACCTACGAGCAGTACTTC
TRBD1	.	TRBV5-1	TRBJ1-5	CASSPDREDQPQHF	TGCGCCAGCAGCCCGGACAGGGAAGATCAGCCCCAGCATTTT
TRBD1	.	TRBV4-3	TRBJ1-2	CASSRGGQQGAGGYTF	TGCGCCAGCAGCCGGGGGGGCCAACAGGGGGCTGGTGGCTACACCTTC
.	.	TRBV5-8	TRBJ2-1	CASSQTRSNEQFF	TGTGCCAGCAGCCAGACTAGATCCAATGAGCAGTTCTTC
.	.	TRBV2	TRBJ1-2	CASSYREWIDGYTF	TGTGCCAGCAGTTACAGGGAATGGATCGATGGCTACACCTTC
.	.	TRBV18	TRBJ2-3	CASSPVGIGTDTQYF	TGTGCCAGCTCACCGGTGGGCATCGGCACAGATACGCAGTATTTT
TRBD1	.	TRBV5-8	TRBJ2-4	CASEGQKVAKNIQYF	TGTGCCAGCGAGGGACAGAAAGTAGCCAAAAACATTCAGTACTTC
.	.	TRBV30	TRBJ2-7	CAWSVRVSYEQYF	TGTGCCTGGAGTGTACGGGTCTCCTACGAGCAGTACTTC
TRBD1	.	TRBV6-5	TRBJ1-5	CASKPGQANQPQHF	TGTGCCAGCAAGCCGGGACAGGCTAATCAGCCCCAGCATTTT
TRBD1	.	TRBV7-2	TRBJ2-6	CASSSRDSVNSGANVLTF	TGTGCCAGCAGCAGCCGGGACAGCGTAAATTCTGGGGCCAACGTCCTGACTTTC
.	.	TRBV6-5	TRBJ2-3	CARGLEESTDTQYF	TGTGCCAGGGGGCTTGAGGAGAGCACAGATACGCAGTATTTT
TRBD1	.	TRBV30	TRBJ1-1	CALQEGGLYTEAFF	TGTGCCTTGCAGGAAGGGGGCCTATACACTGAAGCTTTCTTT
TRBD1	.	TRBV5-6	TRBJ1-2	CASSLGGRYYGYTF	TGTGCCAGCAGCTTAGGGGGCCGCTACTATGGCTACACCTTC
.	.	TRBV5-6	TRBJ1-1	CASSWGVEAFF	TGTGCCAGCAGCTGGGGCGTTGAAGCTTTCTTT
.	.	TRBV4-1	TRBJ2-1	CASSQGVIDEQFF	TGCGCCAGCAGCCAGGGAGTGATCGATGAGCAGTTCTTC
.	.	TRBV30	TRBJ1-2	CAWSQGLGYTF	TGTGCCTGGAGCCAGGGTCTCGGCTACACCTTC
.	once	TRBV21-1	TRBJ1-1	CASSSRVGGTEAFF	TGTGCCAGCAGCAGTCGGGTAGGGGGCACTGAAGCTTTCTTT
.	.	TRBV28	TRBJ1-2	CASSTGSNYGYTF	TGTGCCAGCAGTACAGGGTCCAACTATGGCTACACCTTC
.	.	TRBV2	TRBJ1-6	CASSEDSYSPLHF	TGTGCCAGCAGTGAAGACAGCTATTCACCCCTCCACTTT
.	once	TRBV7-9	TRBJ2-1	CASSSSQGPSSYNEQFF	TGTGCCAGCAGTTCAAGTCAGGGCCCGAGCTCCTACAATGAGCAGTTCTTC
.	.	TRBV30	TRBJ2-6	CAWSEGVGSGANVLTF	TGTGCCTGGAGTGAAGGGGTGGGCTCTGGGGCCAACGTCCTGACTTTC
TRBD2	few	TRBV5-1	TRBJ2-5	CASSPTSGGMETQYF	TGCGCCAGCAGCCCAACATCCGGGGGGATGGAGACCCAGTACTTC
TRBD1	.	TRBV5-6	TRBJ2-7	CASSYGQDRGLSEQYF	TGTGCCAGCAGCTATGGCCAGGACAGGGGTCTAAGCGAGCAGTACTTC
TRBD2	.	TRBV7-2	TRBJ2-1	CASSSGGPWGNEQFF	TGTGCCAGCAGCTCGGGAGGGCCCTGGGGGAATGAGCAGTTCTTC
TRBD2	once	TRBV28	TRBJ2-7	CASSLGGRSYEQYF	TGTGCCAGCAGTTTGGGCGGGAGGTCATACGAGCAGTACTTC
.	once	TRBV5-6	TRBJ2-1	CASSLNGREQFF	TGTGCCAGCAGCTTGAACGGTCGGGAGCAGTTCTTC
TRBD2	.	TRBV7-2	TRBJ2-7	CASSLGTSGIYEQYF	TGTGCCAGCAGCTTAGGGACTAGCGGGATCTACGAGCAGTACTTC
TRBD2	.	TRBV7-9	TRBJ2-7	CASSPALTSGSSNEQYF	TGTGCCAGCAGCCCCGCCCTAACTAGCGGGAGTTCCAACGAGCAGTACTTC
TRBD1	.	TRBV18	TRBJ1-1	CASSAQQGTGEAFF	TGTGCCAGCTCAGCACAACAGGGGACTGGGGAAGCTTTCTTT
.	.	TRBV5-1	TRBJ1-2	CASRASKNYGYTF	TGCGCCAGCAGGGCTAGCAAGAACTATGGCTACACCTTC
.	.	TRBV5-1	TRBJ2-2	CASSSGTGVNTGELFF	TGCGCCAGCAGCTCAGGAACCGGGGTGAACACCGGGGAGCTGTTTTTT
.	.	TRBV7-9	TRBJ2-1	CASSLLQTSNEQFF	TGTGCCAGCAGCTTACTACAGACTAGCAATGAGCAGTTCTTC